The clone carrying this T cell receptor beta chain came up a few times. Its specificity is not known. This entry comes from a study of shared clonotypes between healthy human individuals. A deep-level run was used for the assay. The table came from immunoSEQ multiplex PCR; TCRdb's copy has only in-frame clones and leaves some out. The data show fewer than 400,000 clones, with about 74% seen just once and about 9.4% held by the top ten. Study-wide results and limits: The diversity represented, both genetic and in exposure history, was limited by few donors. Clonotype sharing among donors, it was expected, would be affected by sequencing depth.

The sequencing sample was made of memory CD4+ T cells sorted from blood. This sample's subset: CD45RA-negative fraction. This clonotype originated in a man younger than 40 in good health.

The CDR3: CASSLPAGTTDTQYF. Here the CDR3 DNA reads TGTGCCAGCAGCTTACCAGCGGGTACCACAGATACGCAGTATTTT. The genes are TRBV7-2 and TRBJ2-3; D perhaps matches TRBD2 (6 bases). The length of the CDR3 is 15 residues. CDR1 and CDR2 from the germline V gene are SGHTA and FQGNSA. V lost 2 bases, J lost 2 bases, and 11 bases lay in between.